This T cell receptor (beta chain) was recorded in a study of blood T cell repertoires in COVID-19. About the study: Sites in the United States, Italy and Spain provided acute and convalescent COVID-19 samples. The cDNA or gDNA used as material had been derived from T cells, B-cell-depleted T cells, or PBMCs.

As processed by the authors: Estimation of nucleated cell counts was performed using reference gene primer amplification. Sequencing was performed with immunoSEQ multiplex PCR; in TCRdb, only in-frame clones are kept and a portion is missing. The D gene and trimming were derived from the DNA, and the V and J assignments and clone size from that table. This table has some 220,000 clones, 82% appearing once. A Seattle source enrolled patients during active infection and followed them longitudinally. Worth noting for this clone: The same CDR3 also results from other DNA sequences found in this sample.

This CDR3 has 14 residues. With V trimmed by 6 bases and J by 2 bases, 2 bases remained unmatched. CDR1 is MDHEN and CDR2 is SYDVKM in the germline V gene. Sequences were obtained from peripheral blood. The J gene is TRBJ1-5, the V gene TRBV28; TRBD1 agrees at 9 bases. The source is a woman aged 70-85 years with COVID-19, enrolled during active disease. The CDR3 sequence: CASSRTGGNQPQHF. For the CDR3, the DNA is TGTGCCAGCAGCCGGACAGGGGGCAATCAGCCCCAGCATTTT.